The 32 T cell receptor beta chains given below trace back to one sample, sequenced in a study of cytomegalovirus exposure and HLA in healthy donors. The primer mix had 60 Vbeta and 13 Jbeta primers. Only in-frame clones appear in the TCRdb table, and some are missing; sequencing was by immunoSEQ multiplex PCR. The sample lists about 140,000 clones; 60% to 85% were seen once. Sample: PBMCs. Receptor source: a man younger than 35 in good health and CMV-seronegative.

The V call is TRBV7-2, the J call TRBJ2-7; 7 bases line up with TRBD1. After removal of 3 bases from V and 0 bases from J, the junction contained 2 bases not matched to a gene. The CDR3 runs to 14 residues. Germline V gene data show CDR1 as SGHTA and CDR2 as FQGNSA. The CDR3 nucleotides are TGTGCCAGCAGCTTGGACAGGAGCTCCTACGAGCAGTACTTC. Translation gives CASSLDRSSYEQYF.

This chain links TRBV30 with TRBJ1-1; D not resolved. CDR3 length equals 13 residues. CDR1 is GTSNPN and CDR2 is SVGIG in the germline V gene (reference sequence). V dropped 2 bases and J dropped 6 bases, with 13 bases sitting between them. The CDR3 region has the DNA TGTGCCTGGAGTACCCGGGGAGGAGCTGAAGCTTTCTTT. Amino acid sequence: CAWSTRGGAEAFF. Full variable domain (rest looked up from reference TRBV30 and TRBJ1-1): SQTIHQWPATLVQPVGSPLSLECTVEGTSNPNLYWYRQAAGRGLQLLFYSVGIGQISSEVPQNLSASRPQDRQFILSSKKLLLSDSGFYLCAWSTRGGAEAFFGQGTRLTVV.

This sequence joins TRBV5-4 and TRBJ2-7; D is undetermined. This CDR3 has 12 residues. The germline V and J ends were trimmed by 2 bases and 6 bases, with 9 bases remaining between them. CDR1 and CDR2 from the germline V gene are SGHNT and YYREEE (reference sequence). In DNA form, the CDR3 reads TGTGCCAGCAGCTTCAGTGGCCGCGAGCAGTACTTC. This gives the protein CASSFSGREQYF.

The chain employs TRBV19 and TRBJ1-5; possible D gene TRBD1, 5 bases. Trimming shortened V by 3 bases and J by 1 base, and 10 bases separated the two germline ends. The CDR3 consists of 15 residues. Germline CDR1 and CDR2: LNHDA and SQIVND (reference sequence). The DNA for the CDR3 is TGTGCCAGTAGTATGGTAGGGGCGAGCAATCAGCCCCAGCATTTT. Translation gives CASSMVGASNQPQHF. Supplemented by reference TRBV19 and TRBJ1-5, the full variable domain reads DGGITQSPKYLFRKEGQNVTLSCEQNLNHDAMYWYRQDPGQGLRLIYYSQIVNDFQKGDIAEGYSVSREKKESFPLTVTSAQKNPTAFYLCASSMVGASNQPQHFGDGTRLSIL.

This clone was counted a few times. V is TRBV6-1 and J is TRBJ2-3; 9 nucleotides line up with TRBD1. The trim removed 4 bases at V and 1 base at J, leaving 0 bases unmatched. CDR3 length: 14 amino acids. Germline values: CDR1 MNHNS, CDR2 SASEGT. Written as DNA, the CDR3 is TGTGCCAGCAGTGGGACAGGGGGCACAGATACGCAGTATTTT. Protein: CASSGTGGTDTQYF.

The chain has TRBV6-1 and TRBJ2-7, with D perhaps TRBD2 (6 bases). Trimming took 2 bases from V and 0 from J, leaving 17 bases between them. CDR1 and CDR2 from the germline V gene are MNHNS and SASEGT. The CDR3 is 17 residues long. The CDR3 DNA is TGTGCCAGCAGTGAATTAGGCTGGGGGGTCAGCTCCTACGAGCAGTACTTC. As protein: CASSELGWGVSSYEQYF.

This clone has more than one count but fewer than ten. This chain links TRBV13 with TRBJ1-4; 7 bases are shared with TRBD1. CDR3 length: 15 amino acids. The germline V gene has CDR1 PRHDT and CDR2 FYEKMQ (reference sequence). The ends lost 2 bases at V and 5 bases at J; junction bases unmatched: 5. The CDR3 reads CASSLKTGVNEKLFF. The CDR3 nucleotides are TGTGCCAGCAGCTTAAAAACAGGGGTAAATGAAAAACTGTTTTTT.

The sample holds a few counts of this clone. The chain uses TRBV28 and TRBJ2-5; 7 bases line up with TRBD2. The better agreement between TRBJ2-7 and the DNA end casts doubt on the J call. This CDR3 is 16 amino acids long. CDR1 and CDR2 (germline): MDHEN, SYDVKM. The CDR3 nucleotides read TGTGCCAGCAGTTTTGGGCCCGGCGGGAGCTCCTACGAGCAGTACTTC. Residues: CASSFGPGGSSYEQYF.

The chain has TRBV30 and TRBJ1-5, with D possibly TRBD1 on 6 matching bases. Germline V CDR1 and CDR2: GTSNPN, SVGIG (reference sequence). Trimming left V 0 bases short and J 7 bases short, with 10 bases between. The CDR3 runs to 13 residues. CDR3 nucleotides: TGTGCCTGGAGTGTACAGGGTCTACAGCCCCAGCATTTT. Amino acids: CAWSVQGLQPQHF.

The V and J genes are TRBV6-1 and TRBJ1-1, with D possibly being TRBD1 (5 bases). The CDR3 loop spans 14 amino acids. The V and J ends lost 4 bases and 1 base respectively, with 10 bases between them. Looked up from germline, CDR1 is MNHNS and CDR2 is SASEGT. This CDR3 reads CASSVSGANTEAFF. CDR3 DNA sequence: TGTGCCAGCAGTGTGTCTGGGGCGAACACTGAAGCTTTCTTT.

The gene calls are TRBV27 and TRBJ2-3, with a weak D call TRBD1 (6 bases). Germline CDR1 and CDR2: MNHEY and SMNVEV (reference sequence). The V end lost 3 bases, the J end lost 4 bases, and 14 bases lay between the germline ends. This CDR3 spans 15 amino acids. This CDR3 reads CASSLAGVSPDTQYF. In DNA, the CDR3 is TGTGCCAGCAGTTTGGCAGGGGTGTCCCCAGATACGCAGTATTTT.

The rearrangement links TRBV6-1 to TRBJ2-7; 12 bases are a match to TRBD1. Germline assignment: CDR1 MNHNS and CDR2 SASEGT. J was trimmed by 7 bases and V by 4 bases; bases with no gene match: 8. This CDR3 has 15 residues. The CDR3 DNA sequence: TGTGCCAGCAGTGCTACGGGACAGGGGGCTCGGGAGCAGTACTTC. It yields the protein CASSATGQGAREQYF.

This clone was counted only a few times. The chain employs TRBV10-2 and TRBJ2-2, with 12 bases matching TRBD2. The germline CDR1 and CDR2 sequences are WSHSY and SAAADI. The CDR3 length is 19 residues. Trimming took 2 bases from V and 3 from J; bases not matched to a gene: 10. CDR3 loop: CASSERLAGALLHTGELFF. CDR3 nucleotide sequence: TGCGCCAGCAGTGAGAGACTAGCGGGAGCCCTCCTTCACACCGGGGAGCTGTTTTTT.

In this sample, this clone turned up a few times. V usage is TRBV5-6 and J usage is TRBJ1-6; tentative D call: TRBD1 (5 bases). V was clipped by 0 bases and J by 7 bases, with 11 bases between them. This CDR3 is built from 15 residues. The germline V gene has CDR1 SGHDT and CDR2 YYEEEE. CDR3 in amino acids: CASSLAGGRNSPLHF. The CDR3 DNA sequence: TGTGCCAGCAGCTTGGCTGGGGGGAGGAATTCACCCCTCCACTTT.

Comments on this clone: One junction end disagrees with the germline gene, perhaps due to a read error. Additional DNA sequences in this sample encode the identical CDR3. The chain joins TRBV30 to TRBJ1-6; D is perhaps TRBD1 (5 bases). Germline V gene data show CDR1 as GTSNPN and CDR2 as SVGIG (reference sequence). This CDR3 comprises 17 residues. The CDR3 is CAWSVPHLRVNNSPLHF. In DNA, the CDR3 is TGTGCCTGGAGTGTACCCCACCTCAGGGTCAATAATTCCCCCCTCCACTTT.

The chain's CDR3 is CSVGTGDFGGQYF. CDR3 nucleotides: TGCAGCGTTGGGACAGGGGATTTCGGGGGGCAGTACTTC. The V gene is TRBV29-1, the J gene TRBJ2-7; 9 nucleotides match TRBD1. The CDR3 runs to 13 residues. With 4 bases clipped from V and 9 bases from J, the junction kept 10 bases outside the gene matches. CDR1 SQVTM and CDR2 ANQGSEA come from the germline V gene.

This clone was counted at least ten times. This chain connects TRBV29-1 to TRBJ1-1; 10 bases line up with TRBD1. The CDR3 runs 13 residues. J gave up 9 bases and V 6 bases, and 10 bases lay outside the gene matches. The germline CDR1 and CDR2 sequences are SQVTM and ANQGSEA. CDR3 in DNA: TGCAGCGTAGGGGGACAGGGGTTTAACAAAGCTTTCTTT. Its protein is CSVGGQGFNKAFF. Full variable domain (outside the CDR3, taken from reference TRBV29-1 and TRBJ1-1): SAVISQKPSRDICQRGTSLTIQCQVDSQVTMMFWYRQQPGQSLTLIATANQGSEATYESGFVIDKFPISRPNLTFSTLTVSNMSPEDSSIYLCSVGGQGFNKAFFGQGTRLTVV.

A remark on this clone: An end of the junction does not agree with germline; a read error may underlie this. The sample holds other DNA sequences that translate to the same CDR3. This rearrangement joins TRBV2 to TRBJ1-2, with D maybe TRBD1 (5 bases). Per germline, CDR1 SNHLY and CDR2 FYNNEI. There are 14 residues in the CDR3. The CDR3 protein is CARQDKALVYGYTF. CDR3 bases: TGTGCCAGGCAGGACAAGGCGTTGGTCTATGGTTACACCTTC.

As DNA, the CDR3 is TGTGCCAGCAGCTTGGGCTGGGACAGGGGGCGAACCGGGGAGCTGTTTTTT. Residues: CASSLGWDRGRTGELFF. This chain links TRBV5-8 with TRBJ2-2; 12 nucleotides align to TRBD1. Germline CDR1 is SGHTS and CDR2 is YDEGEE. J was trimmed by 5 bases and V by 0 bases; bases with no gene match: 5. The CDR3 length is 17 residues.

A few counts support this clone. J is TRBJ2-7 and V is TRBV7-3; TRBD1 matches 9 bases. V trimming: 5 bases; J trimming: 6 bases; junction bases outside the gene matches: 8. CDR3 size: 14 residues. The germline V gene has CDR1 SGHTA and CDR2 FQGTGA. The CDR3 loop is CASSLDRGSREQYF. The CDR3 nucleotides read TGTGCCAGCAGCCTCGACAGGGGGTCTCGCGAGCAGTACTTC.

This clone qualifies as medium-sized (0.01 to 0.1%). The chain is built from TRBV7-9 and TRBJ2-7; 13 nucleotides agree with TRBD2. Germline CDR1 and CDR2: SEHNR and FQNEAQ (reference sequence). This CDR3 region has 17 residues. Unmatched junction bases numbered 13, after V lost 5 bases and J lost 6 bases. CDR3: CASSPRGLAGAPREQYF. In nucleotides, the CDR3 is TGTGCCAGCAGCCCCCGAGGACTAGCGGGAGCCCCGCGCGAGCAGTACTTC.

The chain joins TRBV10-1 to TRBJ2-2, with D possibly TRBD2 on 6 matching bases. Trimming left V 0 bases short and J 0 bases short, with 11 bases between. The CDR3 spans 17 residues. CDR1 and CDR2 from the germline V gene are WNHNN and SYGVQD (reference sequence). The CDR3 here is CASSESVRGPNTGELFF. The CDR3 nucleotides read TGCGCCAGCAGTGAGTCGGTGCGGGGACCGAACACCGGGGAGCTGTTTTTT.

The gene calls are TRBV28 and TRBJ1-5; tentative D call: TRBD1 (5 bases). Per the germline V gene, CDR1 is MDHEN and CDR2 is SYDVKM. This CDR3 comprises 15 residues. V was shortened by 5 bases and J by 2 bases, with 13 bases between the two germline ends. CDR3 amino acids: CASSRGDVGNQPQHF. Written as DNA, the CDR3 is TGTGCCAGCAGTAGGGGCGACGTGGGCAATCAGCCCCAGCATTTT.

This clone was detected only a few times. The chain has TRBV28 and TRBJ1-2; a possible D gene is TRBD1 (6 bases). Trimming took off 3 bases at V and 0 bases at J, with 8 bases between the two ends. This CDR3 has 14 amino acids. Germline CDR1 and CDR2: MDHEN and SYDVKM. In DNA form, the CDR3 reads TGTGCCAGCAGTTTCTGGACAGCTAACTATGGCTACACCTTC. It encodes CASSFWTANYGYTF.

The chain carries TRBV6-5 and TRBJ1-6, with 7 bases identical to TRBD1. Looked up from germline, CDR1 is MNHEY and CDR2 is SVGAGI. The J segment lost 7 bases and the V segment lost 5 bases, leaving 5 bases of the junction unmatched. There are 14 residues in the CDR3. The CDR3, as DNA: TGTGCCAGCAGTAGTTTGGGACAGAATTCACCCCTCCACTTT. This gives the protein CASSSLGQNSPLHF.

This clone was detected a few times. An end of the junction does not agree with germline; a read error may underlie this. This sequence joins TRBV20-1 and TRBJ2-5; D is unclear. The CDR3 runs 11 residues. The germline V gene encodes CDR1 DFQATT and CDR2 SNEGSKA (reference sequence). The CDR3 nucleotides are TGTGGGCCTCAAGTCGGAGAGACCCAGTACTTC. It codes for CGPQVGETQYF.

CDR3 in amino acids: CASSLGGDVHEQYF. In nucleotides, the CDR3 is TGTGCCAGCAGCTTAGGAGGGGATGTCCACGAGCAGTACTTC. The chain combines TRBV7-3 with TRBJ2-7, with D perhaps matching TRBD2 (6 bases). The CDR3 is 14 residues long. The germline V gene encodes CDR1 SGHTA and CDR2 FQGTGA. The ends were cut back, 2 bases at V and 5 bases at J, with 13 bases in the middle.

V is TRBV9 and J is TRBJ2-1, with 7 positions matching TRBD1. With V trimmed by 8 bases and J by 0 bases, 5 bases remained unmatched. The CDR3 has 14 amino acids. In germline, CDR1 is SGDLS, CDR2 YYNGEE. CDR3 residues: CASSTGSSYNEQFF. In DNA form, the CDR3 reads TGTGCCAGTTCGACAGGGAGCTCCTACAATGAGCAGTTCTTC. Full variable domain (missing parts from reference TRBV9 and TRBJ2-1): DSGVTQTPKHLITATGQRVTLRCSPRSGDLSVYWYQQSLDQGLQFLIQYYNGEERAKGNILERFSAQQFPDLHSELNLSSLELGDSALYFCASSTGSSYNEQFFGPGTRLTVL.

The chain carries TRBV4-2 and TRBJ2-7; 7 bases are shared with TRBD1. V dropped 8 bases and J dropped 6; count of bases not matched to a gene: 16. The germline V gene has CDR1 LGHNA and CDR2 YNFKEQ. CDR3 length: 15 residues. The CDR3 region has the DNA TGTGCCAGCCGGCTATCCAGGGACAGTATCCTCGAGCAGTACTTC. Its protein product is CASRLSRDSILEQYF.

This chain links TRBV7-9 with TRBJ2-7, with 8 nucleotides matching TRBD1. The CDR3 runs to 13 residues. Losses at the gene ends were 3 bases for V and 6 bases for J; bases not matched to a gene: 4. The germline V gene encodes CDR1 SEHNR and CDR2 FQNEAQ (reference sequence). The CDR3 loop reads CASSFTGGSEQYF. The CDR3 bases are TGTGCCAGCAGCTTTACAGGGGGAAGCGAGCAGTACTTC.

Worth noting for this clone: One end of the junction fails to match germline, which may point to a read error. Additional DNA sequences in this sample encode the identical CDR3. This chain links TRBV5-1 with TRBJ1-6; D gene unclear. The V gene's germline CDR1 is SGHRS and CDR2 YFSETQ. This CDR3 region has 14 residues. CDR3 amino acids: CASSAGTLNSPLHF. In DNA, the CDR3 is TGCGCCAGCAGCGCGGGTACACTTAATTCCCCCCTCCACTTT.

The J gene is TRBJ1-6, the V gene TRBV5-8, with D unclear. From germline, CDR1 is SGHTS and CDR2 YDEGEE. The CDR3 contains 17 residues. V lost 5 bases and J lost 5, with 20 bases in between. The CDR3 protein is CASRAGPRGGDNSPLHF. CDR3 DNA: TGTGCCAGCAGGGCCGGTCCCCGGGGAGGAGATAATTCACCCCTCCACTTT.